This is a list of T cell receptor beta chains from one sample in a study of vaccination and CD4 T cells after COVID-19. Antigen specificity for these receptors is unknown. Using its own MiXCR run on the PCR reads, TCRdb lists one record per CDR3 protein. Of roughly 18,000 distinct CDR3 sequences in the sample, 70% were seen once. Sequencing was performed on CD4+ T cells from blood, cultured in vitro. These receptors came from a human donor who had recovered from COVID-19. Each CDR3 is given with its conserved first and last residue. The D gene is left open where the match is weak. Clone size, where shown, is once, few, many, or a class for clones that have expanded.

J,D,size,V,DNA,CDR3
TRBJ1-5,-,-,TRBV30,TGTGCCTGGAGCCCCCGAAGGGGAGGACAGCCCCAGCATTTT,CAWSPRRGGQPQHF
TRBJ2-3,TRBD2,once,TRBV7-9,TGTGCCAGCAGCTTAAGCCCCTCCGGGAGGAACACAGATACGCAGTATTTT,CASSLSPSGRNTDTQYF
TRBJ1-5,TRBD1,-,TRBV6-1,TGTGCCAGCAGTCAAGACAGGGGCAATCAGCCCCAGCATTTT,CASSQDRGNQPQHF
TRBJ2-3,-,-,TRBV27,TGTGCCAGCAGTTTATTGGGGATGGGAGTGAGCACAGATACGCAGTATTTT,CASSLLGMGVSTDTQYF
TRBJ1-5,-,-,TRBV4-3,TGCGCCAGCAGCCACAACAATCAGCCCCAGCATTTT,CASSHNNQPQHF
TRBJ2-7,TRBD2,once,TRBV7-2,TGTGCCAGCAGCTTAGCGCAGGTGGGAGGGCGATCCTACGAGCAGTACTTC,CASSLAQVGGRSYEQYF
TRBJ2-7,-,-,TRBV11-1,TGTGCCAGCAGCTTAGCGAGTGGGTATACTTCCTACGAGCAGTACTTC,CASSLASGYTSYEQYF
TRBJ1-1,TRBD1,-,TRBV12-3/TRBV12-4,TGTGCCAGCAGTTTCCCCACAGGGGGATCGATGAACACTGAAGCTTTCTTT,CASSFPTGGSMNTEAFF
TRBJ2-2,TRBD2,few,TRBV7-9,TGTGCCAGCAGCTTAGCTCCGGGGGGGGATTCCCCCGGGGAGCTGTTTTTT,CASSLAPGGDSPGELFF
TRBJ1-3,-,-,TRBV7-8,TGTGCCAGCAGCTTATATGGGCGCGTGAGCTCTGGAAACACCATATATTTT,CASSLYGRVSSGNTIYF
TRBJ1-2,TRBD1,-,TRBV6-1,TGTGCCAGCAGTGAGGGACAGGGCCTTGGCTACACCTTC,CASSEGQGLGYTF
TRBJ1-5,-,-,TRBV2,TGTGCCAGCAGGACGACGGGGAATCAGCCCCAGCATTTT,CASRTTGNQPQHF
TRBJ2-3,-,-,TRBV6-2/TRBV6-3,TGTGCCAGCAGTTACCCGGATTATACGCAGTATTTT,CASSYPDYTQYF
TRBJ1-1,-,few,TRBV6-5,TGTGCCAGCAGTTACGAGTGGGGAAGAGAAGCTTTCTTT,CASSYEWGREAFF
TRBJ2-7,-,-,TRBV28,TGTGCCAGCAGTCCCACTGAGGGAAGGGAGCAGTACTTC,CASSPTEGREQYF
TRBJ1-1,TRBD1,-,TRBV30,TGTGCCTGGATCACTCGGACCAGGGGGATGAACACTGAAGCTTTCTTT,CAWITRTRGMNTEAFF
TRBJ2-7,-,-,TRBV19,TGTGCCAGCAAGGGGAGCTATACCCACTACGAGCAGTACTTC,CASKGSYTHYEQYF
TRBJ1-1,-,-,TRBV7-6,TGTGCCAGCAGCAGAGCCCAGGCTGAAGCTTTCTTT,CASSRAQAEAFF
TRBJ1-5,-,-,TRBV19,TGTGCCAGTAGTATGTGGCAATATAGCAATCAGCCCCAGCATTTT,CASSMWQYSNQPQHF
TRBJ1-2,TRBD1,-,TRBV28,TGTGCCAGCAGTTTGTCCGTAAGGGGGCGTCGGGGGGGCTACACCTTC,CASSLSVRGRRGGYTF
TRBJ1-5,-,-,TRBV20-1,TGCAGTGCTAGGGTATTCGATGCCAATCAGCCCCAGCATTTT,CSARVFDANQPQHF
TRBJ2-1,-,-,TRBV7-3,TGTGCCAGCAGCTTAGTGCCGCGGTACAATGAGCAGTTCTTC,CASSLVPRYNEQFF
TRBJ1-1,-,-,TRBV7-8,TGTGCCAGCAGCGAACAGGGGAACACTGAAGCTTTCTTT,CASSEQGNTEAFF
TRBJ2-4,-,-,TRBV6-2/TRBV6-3,TGTGCCAGCACCGAGCTAGGGTTAGCCAAAAACATTCAGTACTTC,CASTELGLAKNIQYF
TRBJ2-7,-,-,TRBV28,TGTGCCAGCAGTTTTTCGACGAGGGTCGGGTACTACGAGCAGTACTTC,CASSFSTRVGYYEQYF
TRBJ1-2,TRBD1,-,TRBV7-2,TGTGCCAGCAGCCCAATGGGACAGAGCTACACCTTC,CASSPMGQSYTF
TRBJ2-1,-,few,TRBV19,TGTGCCAGTAGACTAGACCCGAGCTCCTACAATGAGCAGTTCTTC,CASRLDPSSYNEQFF
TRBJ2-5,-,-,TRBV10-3,TGTGCCATCAGCGTCAAGGGAGAGACCCAGTACTTC,CAISVKGETQYF
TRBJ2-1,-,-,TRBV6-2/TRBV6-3,TGTGCCAGTCGCCTTGCGGCGGGCCTGCCTAACGATGAGCAGTTCTTC,CASRLAAGLPNDEQFF
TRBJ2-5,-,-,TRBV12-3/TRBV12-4,TGTGCCAGCACCCACCTTGGCGGCCAAGAGACCCAGTACTTC,CASTHLGGQETQYF
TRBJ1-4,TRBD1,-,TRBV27,TGTGCCAGCCGGGGACAGGGGGCAGGAGAAAAACTGTTTTTT,CASRGQGAGEKLFF
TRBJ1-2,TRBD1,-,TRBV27,TGTGCCAGCAGTCCACGACAGGGATTTGGCTACACCTTC,CASSPRQGFGYTF
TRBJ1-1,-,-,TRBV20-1,TGCAGTGCCGCTTACGTGAACACTGAAGCTTTCTTT,CSAAYVNTEAFF
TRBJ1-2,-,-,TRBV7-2,TGTGCCAGCAGCTTCCCGGGTTATGGCTACACCTTC,CASSFPGYGYTF
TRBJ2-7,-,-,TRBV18,TGTGCCAGTTCCCTGACAGGTACCTACGAGCAGTACTTC,CASSLTGTYEQYF
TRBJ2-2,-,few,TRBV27,TGTGCCAGCAGTTTCTTGGGAACCGGGGAGCTGTTTTTT,CASSFLGTGELFF
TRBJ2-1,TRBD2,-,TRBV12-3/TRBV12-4,TGTGCCAGCAGTTCCCGGACTAGCACCTACAATGAGCAGTTCTTC,CASSSRTSTYNEQFF
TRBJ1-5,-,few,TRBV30,TGTGCCTGGAGCGGCCAGGGGAATCAGCCCCAGCATTTT,CAWSGQGNQPQHF
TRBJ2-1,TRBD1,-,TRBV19,TGTGCCAGTAGTATAGAAGCCGGGACAGGGTGGAATGAGCAGTTCTTC,CASSIEAGTGWNEQFF
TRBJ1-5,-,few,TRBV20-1,TGCAGTGCTAGTGACAAAGCAAGGAATCTTGCATATAGCAATCAGCCCCAGCATTTT,CSASDKARNLAYSNQPQHF